These T cell receptor beta chains were read from a single sample in a study of neurological immune-mediated disorders. MiXCR was run by TCRdb on the 5' RACE reads, yielding one entry per CDR3 protein. The sample lists 33,000 or so distinct CDR3 sequences, under 7.5% seen once, with roughly 4.5% in the top ten. Sequenced sample: PBMCs. These receptors came from a woman between 40 and 55 years old in good health. CDR3s include the opening cysteine and the closing phenylalanine or tryptophan. The order of the fields is D gene, J gene, V gene, clone size, CDR3 DNA, CDR3 protein. D genes are given only for firm matches. Rows may omit the clone size; those that give it use once, few, many or a size class.

d_gene: .; j_gene: TRBJ2-3; v_gene: TRBV27; abundance: many; CDR3nt: TGTGCCAGCAGCTCGTTTGTAGCCAGGGGCACAGATACGCAGTATTTT; CDR3aa: CASSSFVARGTDTQYF
d_gene: TRBD1; j_gene: TRBJ1-5; v_gene: TRBV7-9; abundance: many; CDR3nt: TGTGCCAGCAGCGGGACAGGCAATCAGCCCCAGCATTTT; CDR3aa: CASSGTGNQPQHF
d_gene: TRBD2; j_gene: TRBJ2-3; v_gene: TRBV6-5; abundance: many; CDR3nt: TGTGCCAGCAGTTACTCGGTAGCGGGGGGCGATACGCAGTATTTT; CDR3aa: CASSYSVAGGDTQYF
d_gene: TRBD2; j_gene: TRBJ2-1; v_gene: TRBV5-1; abundance: many; CDR3nt: TGCGCCAGCAGACCCACCGGGACTACATACAATGAGCAGTTCTTC; CDR3aa: CASRPTGTTYNEQFF
d_gene: .; j_gene: TRBJ1-2; v_gene: TRBV5-1; abundance: many; CDR3nt: TGCGCCAGCAGCTTGGAAGGGGGCTATGGCTACACCTTC; CDR3aa: CASSLEGGYGYTF
d_gene: TRBD2; j_gene: TRBJ2-7; v_gene: TRBV24-1; abundance: many; CDR3nt: TGTGCCACCAGTGACCCTAGCGGGAGCGGCGAGCAGTACTTC; CDR3aa: CATSDPSGSGEQYF
d_gene: TRBD2; j_gene: TRBJ2-1; v_gene: TRBV12-3/TRBV12-4; abundance: many; CDR3nt: TGTGCCAGCAGCCGACTAGCGTCGAATTACAATGAGCAGTTCTTC; CDR3aa: CASSRLASNYNEQFF
d_gene: .; j_gene: TRBJ2-3; v_gene: TRBV5-1; abundance: many; CDR3nt: TGCGCCAGCAGCTCCAGGGAGGCAGATACGCAGTATTTT; CDR3aa: CASSSREADTQYF
d_gene: TRBD2; j_gene: TRBJ2-7; v_gene: TRBV20-1; abundance: many; CDR3nt: TGCAGTGCTAGCCCGAGGACTAGCGGGATTTACGAGCAGTACTTC; CDR3aa: CSASPRTSGIYEQYF
d_gene: .; j_gene: TRBJ1-2; v_gene: TRBV7-2; abundance: many; CDR3nt: TGTGCCAGCAGCTACGGGGGGCTGGGCTATGGCTACACCTTC; CDR3aa: CASSYGGLGYGYTF
d_gene: TRBD2; j_gene: TRBJ2-1; v_gene: TRBV24-1; abundance: few; CDR3nt: TGTGCCACCAGTGATTTGCGTAGCGGGGAAGACGATGAGCAGTTCTTC; CDR3aa: CATSDLRSGEDDEQFF
d_gene: .; j_gene: TRBJ2-2; v_gene: TRBV7-2; abundance: many; CDR3nt: TGTGCCAGCAGCTTAGCGCCTTCGAACACCGGGGAGCTGTTTTTT; CDR3aa: CASSLAPSNTGELFF
d_gene: .; j_gene: TRBJ2-7; v_gene: TRBV20-1; abundance: few; CDR3nt: TGCAGTGCCACCGTGGGGAATGACGAGCAGTACTTC; CDR3aa: CSATVGNDEQYF
d_gene: .; j_gene: TRBJ2-1; v_gene: TRBV7-3; abundance: few; CDR3nt: TGTGCCAGCAGCTTAACGGGGGTAAGAGGCAATGAGCAGTTCTTC; CDR3aa: CASSLTGVRGNEQFF
d_gene: TRBD2; j_gene: TRBJ2-1; v_gene: TRBV4-1; abundance: many; CDR3nt: TGCGCCAGCAGCCGCACCGGGACTAGCGGGGGAGGTGAGCAGTTCTTC; CDR3aa: CASSRTGTSGGGEQFF
d_gene: TRBD2; j_gene: TRBJ2-1; v_gene: TRBV7-3; abundance: .; CDR3nt: TGTGCCAGCAGCCCGGGACTAGCTACTGAGACGTTCTTC; CDR3aa: CASSPGLATETFF
d_gene: TRBD2; j_gene: TRBJ2-1; v_gene: TRBV12-3/TRBV12-4; abundance: many; CDR3nt: TGTGCCAGCAGTTCGACCCCGCGGGGGTCCAATGAGCAGTTCTTC; CDR3aa: CASSSTPRGSNEQFF
d_gene: .; j_gene: TRBJ2-1; v_gene: TRBV5-1; abundance: many; CDR3nt: TGCGCCAGCAGCCCCGGGGGGCGGGGCCCCTACAATGAGCAGTTCTTC; CDR3aa: CASSPGGRGPYNEQFF
d_gene: TRBD2; j_gene: TRBJ2-7; v_gene: TRBV7-8; abundance: many; CDR3nt: TGTGCCAGCAGCCAGTATGGGACTAGCGGGAGGGTCAACGAGCAGTACTTC; CDR3aa: CASSQYGTSGRVNEQYF
d_gene: .; j_gene: TRBJ2-5; v_gene: TRBV9; abundance: many; CDR3nt: TGTGCCAGCAAATTCAGGAGAGCAAAACAAGAGACCCAGTACTTC; CDR3aa: CASKFRRAKQETQYF
d_gene: .; j_gene: TRBJ2-7; v_gene: TRBV7-2; abundance: many; CDR3nt: TGTGCCAGCAGTTTAAAGGGAGCCTACGAGCAGTACTTC; CDR3aa: CASSLKGAYEQYF
d_gene: .; j_gene: TRBJ2-7; v_gene: TRBV29-1; abundance: .; CDR3nt: TGCAGCGTTGCATGGTTTCCCTACGAGCAGTACTTC; CDR3aa: CSVAWFPYEQYF
d_gene: TRBD1; j_gene: TRBJ1-4; v_gene: TRBV20-1; abundance: many; CDR3nt: TGCAGTGCTAGACGGAGGACAGGAGGCGAAAAACTGTTTTTT; CDR3aa: CSARRRTGGEKLFF
d_gene: .; j_gene: TRBJ1-3; v_gene: TRBV9; abundance: many; CDR3nt: TGTGCCAGCAGCCTTACAGGCGACTCTGGAAACACCATATATTTT; CDR3aa: CASSLTGDSGNTIYF
d_gene: .; j_gene: TRBJ2-7; v_gene: TRBV5-1; abundance: many; CDR3nt: TGCGCCAGCAGTCGGCTACCCAATTCCTACGAGCAGTACTTC; CDR3aa: CASSRLPNSYEQYF
d_gene: .; j_gene: TRBJ2-3; v_gene: TRBV21-1; abundance: many; CDR3nt: TGTGCCAGCAGCAAAGATCGGGGAACCACAGATACGCAGTATTTT; CDR3aa: CASSKDRGTTDTQYF